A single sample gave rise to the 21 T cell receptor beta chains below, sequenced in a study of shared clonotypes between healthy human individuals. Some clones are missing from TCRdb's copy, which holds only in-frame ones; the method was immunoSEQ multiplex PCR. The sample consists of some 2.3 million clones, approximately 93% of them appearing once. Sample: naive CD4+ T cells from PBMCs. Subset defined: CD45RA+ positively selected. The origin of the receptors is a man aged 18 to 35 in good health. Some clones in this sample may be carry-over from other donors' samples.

The CDR3 sequence is CASSLYGDRGHEQYF. Written as DNA, the CDR3 is TGTGCCAGCAGTTTATACGGGGACAGGGGGCACGAGCAGTACTTC. This rearrangement joins TRBV28 to TRBJ2-7, with TRBD1 matching 12 bases. The CDR3 contains 15 residues. With 1 base clipped from V and 5 bases from J, the junction kept 3 bases outside the gene matches. CDR1 and CDR2 (germline): MDHEN, SYDVKM.

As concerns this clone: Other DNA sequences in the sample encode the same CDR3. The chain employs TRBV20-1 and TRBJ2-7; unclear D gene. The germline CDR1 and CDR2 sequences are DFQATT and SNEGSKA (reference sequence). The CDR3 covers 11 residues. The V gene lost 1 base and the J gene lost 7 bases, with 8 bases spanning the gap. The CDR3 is CSARAPREQYF. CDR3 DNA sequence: TGCAGTGCTAGAGCGCCCCGGGAGCAGTACTTC.

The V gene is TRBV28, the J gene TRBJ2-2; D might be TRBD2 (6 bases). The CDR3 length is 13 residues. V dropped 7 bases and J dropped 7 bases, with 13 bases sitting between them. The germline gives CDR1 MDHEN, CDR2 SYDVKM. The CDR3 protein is CASKIGGVGELFF. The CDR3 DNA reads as TGTGCCAGCAAGATAGGAGGGGTCGGGGAGCTGTTTTTT.

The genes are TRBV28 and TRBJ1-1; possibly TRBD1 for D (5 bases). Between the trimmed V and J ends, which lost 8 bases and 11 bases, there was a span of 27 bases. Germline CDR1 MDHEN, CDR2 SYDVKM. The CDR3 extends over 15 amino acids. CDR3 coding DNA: TGTGCCAGCGTGGAAGCGGGGGGTTATGTAGTGTTTGCTTTCTTT. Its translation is CASVEAGGYVVFAFF.

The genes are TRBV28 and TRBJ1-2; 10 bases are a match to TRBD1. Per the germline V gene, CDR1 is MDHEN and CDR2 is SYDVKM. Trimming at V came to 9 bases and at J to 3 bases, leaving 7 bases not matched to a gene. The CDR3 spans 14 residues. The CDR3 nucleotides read TGTGCCAGTCGAGGGGGGACAGGGGACTATGGCTACACCTTC. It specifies CASRGGTGDYGYTF.

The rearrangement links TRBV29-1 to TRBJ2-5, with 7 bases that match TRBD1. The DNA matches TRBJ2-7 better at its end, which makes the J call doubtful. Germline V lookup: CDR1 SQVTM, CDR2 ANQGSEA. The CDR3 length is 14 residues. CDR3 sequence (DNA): TGCAGCGCGAGGGGACAGCGGACCCCCTCCGAGCAGTACTTC. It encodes CSARGQRTPSEQYF.

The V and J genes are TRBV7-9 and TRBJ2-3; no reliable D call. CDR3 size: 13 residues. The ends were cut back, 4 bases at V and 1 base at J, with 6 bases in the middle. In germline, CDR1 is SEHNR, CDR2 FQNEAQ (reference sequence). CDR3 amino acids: CASSWLGTDTQYF. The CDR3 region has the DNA TGTGCCAGCAGCTGGTTGGGCACAGATACGCAGTATTTT.

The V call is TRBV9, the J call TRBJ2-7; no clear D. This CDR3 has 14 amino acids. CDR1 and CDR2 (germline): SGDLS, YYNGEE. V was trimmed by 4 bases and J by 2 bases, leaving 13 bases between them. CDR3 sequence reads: CASSTDPFTYEQYF. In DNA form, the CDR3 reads TGTGCCAGCAGCACCGATCCCTTTACCTACGAGCAGTACTTC. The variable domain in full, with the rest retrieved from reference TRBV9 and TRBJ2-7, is DSGVTQTPKHLITATGQRVTLRCSPRSGDLSVYWYQQSLDQGLQFLIQYYNGEERAKGNILERFSAQQFPDLHSELNLSSLELGDSALYFCASSTDPFTYEQYFGPGTRLTVT.

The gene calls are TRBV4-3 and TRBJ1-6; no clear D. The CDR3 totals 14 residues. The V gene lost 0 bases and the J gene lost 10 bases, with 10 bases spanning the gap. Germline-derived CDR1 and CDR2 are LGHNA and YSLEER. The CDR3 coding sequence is TGCGCCAGCAGCCAAGAACCCATGGGGTCACCCCTCCACTTT. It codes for CASSQEPMGSPLHF.

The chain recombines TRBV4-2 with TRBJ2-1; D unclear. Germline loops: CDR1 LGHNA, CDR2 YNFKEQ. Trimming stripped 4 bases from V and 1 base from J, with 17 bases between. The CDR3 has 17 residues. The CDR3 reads CASSPQMPLGSYNEQFF. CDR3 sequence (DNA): TGTGCCAGCAGCCCCCAAATGCCGTTAGGGTCCTACAATGAGCAGTTCTTC.

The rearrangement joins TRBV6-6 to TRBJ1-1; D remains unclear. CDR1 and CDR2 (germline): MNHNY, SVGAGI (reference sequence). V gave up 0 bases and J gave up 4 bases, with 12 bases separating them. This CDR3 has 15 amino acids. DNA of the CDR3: TGTGCCAGCAGTTACTCGAGTCAGCAGCGCACTGAAGCTTTCTTT. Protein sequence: CASSYSSQQRTEAFF.

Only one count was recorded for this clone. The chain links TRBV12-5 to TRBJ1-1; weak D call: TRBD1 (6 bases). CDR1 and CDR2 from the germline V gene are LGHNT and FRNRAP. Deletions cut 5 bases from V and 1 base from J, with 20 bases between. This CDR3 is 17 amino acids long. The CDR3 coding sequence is TGTGCTAGTGGTATCGAGGAGAAATGGGGGCAGAACACTGAAGCTTTCTTT. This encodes CASGIEEKWGQNTEAFF.

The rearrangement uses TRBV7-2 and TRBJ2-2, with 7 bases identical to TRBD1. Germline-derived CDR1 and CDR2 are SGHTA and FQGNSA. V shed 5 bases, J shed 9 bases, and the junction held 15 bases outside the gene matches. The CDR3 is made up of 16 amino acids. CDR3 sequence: CASSPNPGTQGRELFF. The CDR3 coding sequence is TGTGCCAGCAGCCCCAACCCGGGGACACAGGGGAGGGAGCTGTTTTTT. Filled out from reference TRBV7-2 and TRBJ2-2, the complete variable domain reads GAGVSQSPSNKVTEKGKDVELRCDPISGHTALYWYRQSLGQGLEFLIYFQGNSAPDKSGLPSDRFSAERTGGSVSTLTIQRTQQEDSAVYLCASSPNPGTQGRELFFGEGSRLTVL.

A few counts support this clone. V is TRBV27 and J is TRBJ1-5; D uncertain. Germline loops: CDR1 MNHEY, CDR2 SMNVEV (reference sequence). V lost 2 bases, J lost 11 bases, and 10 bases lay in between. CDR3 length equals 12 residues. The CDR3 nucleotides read TGTGCCAGCAGTTTACCCTCGGGGACCCAGCATTTT. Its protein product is CASSLPSGTQHF.

The CDR3 region is CAWKYMQSSYEQYF. The CDR3, as DNA: TGTGCCTGGAAGTACATGCAAAGCTCCTACGAGCAGTACTTC. The rearrangement uses TRBV30 and TRBJ2-7; D call uncertain. This CDR3 has 14 residues. Between the trimmed V and J ends, which lost 4 bases and 0 bases, there was a span of 13 bases. From germline, CDR1 is GTSNPN and CDR2 SVGIG (reference sequence).

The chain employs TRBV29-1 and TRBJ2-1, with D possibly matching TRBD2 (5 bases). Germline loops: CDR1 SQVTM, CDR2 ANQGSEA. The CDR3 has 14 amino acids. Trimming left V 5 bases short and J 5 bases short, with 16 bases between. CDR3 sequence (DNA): TGCAGCGTTCGTCCACTAGGCGGCAACAATGAGCAGTTCTTC. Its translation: CSVRPLGGNNEQFF.

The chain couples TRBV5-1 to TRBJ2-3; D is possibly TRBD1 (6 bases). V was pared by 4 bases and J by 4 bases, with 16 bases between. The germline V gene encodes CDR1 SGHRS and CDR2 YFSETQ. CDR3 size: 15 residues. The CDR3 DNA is TGCGCCAGCAGCCTCGAGGGGGAGTTAGCAGATACGCAGTATTTT. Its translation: CASSLEGELADTQYF.

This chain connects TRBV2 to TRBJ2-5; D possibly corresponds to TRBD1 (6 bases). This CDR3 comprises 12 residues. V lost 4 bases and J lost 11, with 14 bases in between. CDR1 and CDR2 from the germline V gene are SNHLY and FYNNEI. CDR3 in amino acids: CASSGGQGLQYF. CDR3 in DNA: TGTGCCAGCAGTGGGGGGCAGGGGCTTCAGTACTTC.

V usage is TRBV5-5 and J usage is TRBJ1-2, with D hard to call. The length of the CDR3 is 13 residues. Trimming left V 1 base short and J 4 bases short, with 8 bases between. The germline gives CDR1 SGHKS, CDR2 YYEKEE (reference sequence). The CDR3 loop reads CASSLPEVYGYTF. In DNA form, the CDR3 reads TGTGCCAGCAGCTTGCCGGAGGTCTATGGCTACACCTTC.

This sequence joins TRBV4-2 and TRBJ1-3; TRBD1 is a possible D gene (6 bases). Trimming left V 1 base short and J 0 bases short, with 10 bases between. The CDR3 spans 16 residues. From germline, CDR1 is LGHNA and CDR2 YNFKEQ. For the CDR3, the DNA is TGTGCCAGCAGCCAAGTTGGGGGCATCTCTGGAAACACCATATATTTT. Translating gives CASSQVGGISGNTIYF.

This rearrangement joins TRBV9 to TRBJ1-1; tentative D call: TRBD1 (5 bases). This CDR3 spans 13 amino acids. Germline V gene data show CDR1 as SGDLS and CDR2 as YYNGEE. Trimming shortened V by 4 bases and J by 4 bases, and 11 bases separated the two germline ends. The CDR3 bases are TGTGCCAGCAGCTTTCAGGGTGCCACTGAAGCTTTCTTT. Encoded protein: CASSFQGATEAFF.